This TCR beta chain was sequenced during a study of cytomegalovirus exposure and HLA in healthy donors. The overall study: Genotyping showed 75% to 90% of about 370 donors falling in the Caucasian-associated ancestry cluster.

The germline V and J ends were trimmed by 5 bases and 12 bases, with 14 bases remaining between them. Germline CDR1 and CDR2: LNHDA and SQIVND (reference sequence). The CDR3 contains 13 residues. A multiplex PCR was run with 60 Vbeta primers and 13 Jbeta primers. The table came from immunoSEQ multiplex PCR; TCRdb's copy has only in-frame clones and leaves some out. The sample lists some 140,000 clones, around 80% seen once, with 4% in the top ten. Notes on this clone: Antigen: not known.

Study-level findings and limits: Among the CMV-associated chains, a few were confirmed in vitro as specific for CMV antigens. HLA-A and HLA-B allele assignments for most subjects were reportedly predicted accurately using TCR beta sequences.

The clonotype was recovered from a woman aged 40 to 55 in good health and CMV-seronegative. The source material was PBMCs. This chain joins TRBV19 and TRBJ1-6, with a tentative D call TRBD1 (5 bases). Written as DNA, the CDR3 is TGTGCCAGTAGTTCCGGGACTGAGGGACCCCTCCACTTT. This codes for CASSSGTEGPLHF.